This TCR beta chain is drawn from a study of T cells after posttransplantation cyclophosphamide. Findings of the study overall: Skin or GI-infiltrating T cells shared few TRB sequences with blood. Donor-recipient repertoire similarity was low at 1-2 months, rising over year one. Recipient CMV seropositivity and CMV reactivation strongly tracked TRB clonality.

Note on this clone: What it recognizes is unknown.

Method: immunoSEQ multiplex PCR; TCRdb's copy keeps in-frame clones and lacks some. The sample lists 10,000 to 15,000 clones; around 2% were seen once. A marrow graft followed busulfan-fludarabine conditioning, with cyclophosphamide on days +3 and +4. Germline V gives CDR1 MNHNS, CDR2 SASEGT. Trimming took 3 bases from V and 0 from J, leaving 15 bases between them. The CDR3 extends over 17 amino acids. This chain connects TRBV6-1 to TRBJ1-3; maybe TRBD1 (6 bases). The source is a male patient in his 30s who received an allogeneic stem cell transplant from a related donor, was CMV-positive, and had no GVHD. Some T cells may be provided by the graft donor. The sample consisted of PBMCs, taken after allogeneic stem cell transplant with posttransplant cyclophosphamide. CDR3 DNA sequence: TGTGCCAGCAGTGAGAGCGCAGGGGTCGGCTCTGGAAACACCATATATTTT. Protein sequence: CASSESAGVGSGNTIYF.